Below are 25 T cell receptor beta chains sequenced from a single sample in a study of human T cells and chemical hapten exposure. Time point specified: patch test 1, 2 weeks after DPC sensitization. As for treatment: therapeutic diphenylcyclopropenone sensitization with weekly scalp DPC. MiXCR was run by TCRdb on the RACE reads, yielding one entry per CDR3 protein. The sample yields around 380,000 distinct CDR3 sequences, approximately 5% seen once. The material was whole blood, obtained in connection with sensitization to the hapten diphenylcyclopropenone (DPC). Every receptor here comes from a woman between 50 and 59 years old with alopecia areata. Some clones in this sample may be carry-over from other donors' samples.

The sample holds many counts of this clonotype. The rearrangement uses TRBV7-6 and TRBJ2-6; TRBD1 might be the D (6 bases). The CDR3 extends over 17 amino acids. Germline V CDR1 and CDR2: SGHVS, FNYEAQ. The ends were cut back, 2 bases at V and 0 bases at J, with 11 bases in the middle. CDR3 nucleotides: TGTGCCAGCAGCTTAACGGACAGTTCCTCTGGGGCCAACGTCCTGACTTTC. This translates into CASSLTDSSSGANVLTF.

The sample holds many counts of this clonotype. The gene calls are TRBV12-3 or TRBV12-4 and TRBJ2-7; D is undetermined. The V end was cut by 4 bases, the J end by 0 bases, with 4 bases between. CDR3 length: 12 amino acids. CDR3: CASSSHSYEQYF. The CDR3 coding sequence is TGTGCCAGCAGTTCCCACTCCTACGAGCAGTACTTC.

The chain is built from TRBV25-1 and TRBJ2-5, with D perhaps matching TRBD1 or TRBD2 (7 bases each). The CDR3 contains 13 residues. Trimming took 2 bases from V and 8 from J, leaving 12 bases between them. Germline V gene data show CDR1 as MGHDK and CDR2 as SYGVNS. DNA of the CDR3: TGTGCCAGCAGTGAACAGGGGGACTATACCCAGTACTTC. Residues: CASSEQGDYTQYF.

The J gene is TRBJ1-4, the V gene TRBV19, with TRBD1 as a possible D gene (5 bases). Between the trimmed V and J ends, which lost 4 bases and 15 bases, there was a span of 18 bases. The germline V gene has CDR1 LNHDA and CDR2 SQIVND (reference sequence). The CDR3 sequence is 13 residues long. CDR3 amino acids: CASSTLGAQEMFF. In DNA form, the CDR3 reads TGTGCCAGTAGTACCCTCGGGGCCCAGGAGATGTTTTTT. Together with reference TRBV19 and TRBJ1-4, the CDR3 gives the full variable domain: DGGITQSPKYLFRKEGQNVTLSCEQNLNHDAMYWYRQDPGQGLRLIYYSQIVNDFQKGDIAEGYSVSREKKESFPLTVTSAQKNPTAFYLCASSTLGAQEMFFGSGTQLSVL.

This clonotype was found many times. This chain links TRBV7-8 with TRBJ2-4, with D perhaps assigned TRBD1 or TRBD2 (5 bases each). The germline CDR1 and CDR2 sequences are SGHVS and FQNEAQ. The CDR3 is 14 residues long. V was clipped by 0 bases and J by 8 bases, with 11 bases between them. This CDR3 reads CASSLAAGRDIQYF. The CDR3 DNA is TGTGCCAGCAGCTTAGCGGCAGGGAGAGACATTCAGTACTTC.

This clonotype was seen only a few times. The gene calls are TRBV5-1 and TRBJ2-7; possibly TRBD2 for D (6 bases). V shed 0 bases and J shed 3 bases, with 10 bases lying between them. The CDR3 sequence is 14 residues long. The V gene's germline CDR1 is SGHRS and CDR2 YFSETQ. The CDR3 here is CASSLEGTHYEQYF. The DNA of the CDR3 is TGCGCCAGCAGCTTGGAGGGGACTCACTACGAGCAGTACTTC.

The table lists this clonotype with a few counts. This chain links TRBV11-2 with TRBJ2-5; TRBD2 matches 8 bases. The CDR3 totals 12 residues. V dropped 5 bases and J dropped 9; count of bases not matched to a gene: 5. The germline gives CDR1 SGHAT, CDR2 FQNNGV. The CDR3 region has the DNA TGTGCCAGCAGCCAGACACTAGCGGCCCAGTACTTC. Translating it yields CASSQTLAAQYF.

This clonotype came up many times. V usage is TRBV30 and J usage is TRBJ1-2; the D is unclear. CDR1 and CDR2 (germline): GTSNPN, SVGIG (reference sequence). The CDR3 spans 11 residues. V lost 2 bases and J 7 bases, leaving 8 bases between the germline ends. As DNA, the CDR3 is TGTGCCTGGAGTCCCGGGCCTGGCTACACCTTC. Translated: CAWSPGPGYTF.

V usage is TRBV29-1 and J usage is TRBJ2-1; TRBD2 matches at 10 bases. V trimming: 3 bases; J trimming: 8 bases; junction bases outside the gene matches: 4. Germline V CDR1 and CDR2: SQVTM, ANQGSEA. This CDR3 has 13 amino acids. CDR3 amino acids: CSVDLAGAYEQFF. The CDR3 DNA follows: TGCAGCGTTGATCTAGCGGGAGCGTATGAGCAGTTCTTC.

The chain employs TRBV5-6 and TRBJ2-1; 13 bases are a match to TRBD2. This CDR3 is built from 14 residues. V lost 3 bases to trimming and J lost 9 bases; unmatched junction nucleotides: 3. Germline-derived CDR1 and CDR2 are SGHDT and YYEEEE. CDR3 sequence reads: CASSSGLAGVEQFF. The CDR3 DNA reads as TGTGCCAGCAGCTCCGGACTAGCGGGAGTTGAGCAGTTCTTC.

This chain links TRBV12-3 or TRBV12-4 with TRBJ2-4, with D perhaps being TRBD1 or TRBD2 (6 bases each). Trimming removed 6 bases from V and 2 bases from J, with 17 bases in between. The CDR3 length is 16 residues. The CDR3 reads CASSPVGGRSKNIQYF. The DNA for the CDR3 is TGTGCCAGCAGCCCCGTAGGGGGGCGTTCCAAAAACATTCAGTACTTC.

The chain links TRBV5-4 to TRBJ2-7, with a tentative D call TRBD2 (7 bases). Germline CDR1 SGHNT, CDR2 YYREEE (reference sequence). V was clipped by 4 bases and J by 0 bases, with 17 bases between them. CDR3 length: 16 residues. The CDR3 DNA reads as TGTGCCAGCAGCCCGCGCGGGGGCTTGAGCTCCTACGAGCAGTACTTC. Protein product: CASSPRGGLSSYEQYF.

This clonotype was detected only a few times. The chain recombines TRBV4-1 with TRBJ1-5, with a weak D call TRBD1 (5 bases). V was pared by 5 bases and J by 9 bases, with 14 bases between. Germline V gives CDR1 MGHRA, CDR2 YSYEKL. CDR3 length: 13 residues. The CDR3 DNA is TGCGCCAGCAGCTCCCCAACAGGTTGGCCCCAGCATTTT. Translated, it gives CASSSPTGWPQHF.

The chain carries TRBV9 and TRBJ1-4; no clear D gene. The CDR3 is 15 residues long. Deletions cut 0 bases from V and 1 base from J, with 7 bases between. The germline V gene has CDR1 SGDLS and CDR2 YYNGEE. The CDR3 nucleotides read TGTGCCAGCAGCGTAGAGGGCAGAACTAATGAAAAACTGTTTTTT. This encodes CASSVEGRTNEKLFF.

There are a few counts of this clonotype. V and J are TRBV10-2 and TRBJ1-6; weak D call: TRBD1 (5 bases). CDR1 and CDR2 (germline): WSHSY, SAAADI. The CDR3 loop spans 19 amino acids. The ends were cut back, 0 bases at V and 0 bases at J, with 15 bases in the middle. This chain's CDR3 is CASSESAGRSSSYNSPLHF. CDR3 nucleotides: TGCGCCAGCAGTGAGTCGGCAGGGAGATCGAGCTCCTATAATTCACCCCTCCACTTT.

This clonotype showed up many times. V and J are TRBV7-6 and TRBJ1-6; 9 bases fit TRBD1. The CDR3 contains 16 residues. V lost 2 bases and J lost 10; bases outside the gene matches: 9. Germline CDR1 SGHVS, CDR2 FNYEAQ. CDR3 region: CASSLSPGQGFSPLHF. The DNA of the CDR3 is TGTGCCAGCAGCTTATCACCGGGACAGGGCTTCTCACCCCTCCACTTT.

V usage is TRBV27 and J usage is TRBJ1-5; 7 bases fit TRBD1. With 5 bases clipped from V and 5 bases from J, the junction kept 6 bases outside the gene matches. The CDR3 sequence is 14 residues long. Germline V gene sequence: CDR1 MNHEY, CDR2 SMNVEV (reference sequence). The CDR3 loop reads CASSPGTVYQPQHF. Written as DNA, the CDR3 is TGTGCCAGCAGTCCCGGGACAGTCTATCAGCCCCAGCATTTT.

This clonotype occurred many times. CDR3 loop: CASMRIPRGTQYF. DNA for the CDR3: TGTGCCAGCATGAGGATCCCACGGGGCACGCAGTATTTT. The chain couples TRBV2 to TRBJ2-3; tentatively, D is TRBD1 or TRBD2 (5 bases each). Germline-derived CDR1 and CDR2 are SNHLY and FYNNEI. Trimming shortened V by 7 bases and J by 9 bases, and 17 bases separated the two germline ends. This CDR3 is 13 amino acids long. The whole variable domain, remainder taken from reference TRBV2 and TRBJ2-3, is EPEVTQTPSHQVTQMGQEVILRCVPISNHLYFYWYRQILGQKVEFLVSFYNNEISEKSEIFDDQFSVERPDGSNFTLKIRSTKLEDSAMYFCASMRIPRGTQYFGPGTRLTVL.

This clonotype was seen many times. This chain connects TRBV24-1 to TRBJ1-5, with 10 bases matching TRBD1. The CDR3 has 17 amino acids. Germline V lookup: CDR1 KGHDR, CDR2 SFDVKD. Losses at the gene ends were 3 bases for V and 5 bases for J; bases not matched to a gene: 9. The CDR3 protein is CATSDLQMGQGHQPQHF. In nucleotides, the CDR3 is TGTGCCACCAGTGATCTTCAAATGGGACAGGGGCATCAGCCCCAGCATTTT.

This clonotype was detected many times. This rearrangement joins TRBV7-6 to TRBJ2-3; D is unresolved. This CDR3 has 16 residues. Germline CDR1 SGHVS, CDR2 FNYEAQ. V lost 5 bases and J 4 bases, leaving 19 bases between the germline ends. CDR3 coding DNA: TGTGCCAGCAGCCCATCGGATTGGCTAGTCCCAGATACGCAGTATTTT. Translating it yields CASSPSDWLVPDTQYF.

In this sample, this clonotype turned up many times. This chain connects TRBV2 to TRBJ1-1; the D is unclear. The germline V gene has CDR1 SNHLY and CDR2 FYNNEI. V lost 8 bases to trimming and J lost 5 bases, with 12 bases between them. The CDR3 totals 12 residues. CDR3 loop: CASAYVGTEAFF. The CDR3 DNA reads as TGTGCCAGCGCGTATGTGGGGACTGAAGCTTTCTTT.

This clonotype has ten or more counts. The chain combines TRBV20-1 with TRBJ2-1, with 12 positions matching TRBD2. V lost 6 bases, J lost 4 bases, and 10 bases stayed unmatched. Looked up from germline, CDR1 is DFQATT and CDR2 is SNEGSKA (reference sequence). The length of the CDR3 is 16 residues. The CDR3 is CSARTVTSGGYNEQFF. The CDR3 DNA reads as TGCAGTGCCCGGACCGTTACTAGCGGGGGGTACAATGAGCAGTTCTTC.

This rearrangement joins TRBV7-2 to TRBJ1-2; no firm D call. The V gene lost 1 base and the J gene lost 7 bases, with 16 bases spanning the gap. Germline CDR1 and CDR2: SGHTA and FQGNSA. The CDR3 extends over 15 amino acids. For the CDR3, the DNA is TGTGCCAGCAGCTTAGGGGCCGGGGTATTATCTGGCTACACCTTC. It is translated as CASSLGAGVLSGYTF.

This clonotype showed up many times. V usage is TRBV30 and J usage is TRBJ1-1, with D possibly TRBD1 on 5 matching bases. With 1 base removed from V and 3 bases from J, the gap between germline ends came to 15 bases. The V gene's germline CDR1 is GTSNPN and CDR2 SVGIG (reference sequence). CDR3 length: 15 residues. CDR3 region: CAWSGLGAGDTEAFF. CDR3 in DNA: TGTGCCTGGAGTGGGTTAGGGGCAGGCGACACTGAAGCTTTCTTT.

This clonotype was picked up many times. The chain carries TRBV12-3 or TRBV12-4 and TRBJ1-2; the match to TRBD1 covers 11 bases. The CDR3 totals 14 residues. Trimming at V came to 2 bases and at J to 6 bases, leaving 2 bases not matched to a gene. In DNA, the CDR3 is TGTGCCAGCAGTTTAAGGGGACAGGGGGATGGCTACACCTTC. This translates into CASSLRGQGDGYTF.